The 17 T cell receptor beta chains presented below share a single source sample, sequenced in a study of cytomegalovirus exposure and HLA in healthy donors. PCR was performed using 60 Vbeta and 13 Jbeta primers. Here immunoSEQ multiplex PCR was the method, and the copy in TCRdb shows in-frame clones only, minus some. The table has some 99,000 clones, under 80% seen once. Input material: PBMCs. The receptors derive from a woman aged 45-60 years in good health and CMV-seropositive.

The chain has TRBV11-3 and TRBJ2-5; TRBD2 agrees at 7 bases. The trim removed 1 base at V and 5 bases at J, leaving 10 bases unmatched. Germline V gives CDR1 SGHNT, CDR2 YENEEA. CDR3 size: 16 residues. The CDR3 protein is CASSLVSPAGEETQYF. The CDR3 nucleotides are TGTGCCAGCAGCTTAGTCTCCCCTGCGGGGGAGGAGACCCAGTACTTC. The full variable domain, rest sourced from reference TRBV11-3 and TRBJ2-5, is EAGVVQSPRYKIIEKKQPVAFWCNPISGHNTLYWYLQNLGQGPELLIRYENEEAVDDSQLPKDRFSAERLKGVDSTLKIQPAELGDSAVYLCASSLVSPAGEETQYFGPGTRLLVL.

The chain couples TRBV7-2 to TRBJ2-3; 11 bases match TRBD2. Trimming removed 5 bases from V and 6 bases from J; junction bases left unmatched: 13. This CDR3 is 17 amino acids long. Per germline, CDR1 SGHTA and CDR2 FQGNSA. The CDR3 protein is CASSPRGSGGVRDTQYF. For the CDR3, the DNA is TGTGCCAGCAGCCCCCGGGGTAGCGGGGGGGTTAGGGATACGCAGTATTTT.

The chain couples TRBV7-2 to TRBJ2-7, with 11 bases matching TRBD2. Germline CDR1 reads SGHTA; CDR2 reads FQGNSA. This CDR3 is 15 amino acids long. Trimming removed 5 bases from V and 1 base from J; junction bases left unmatched: 4. DNA for the CDR3: TGTGCCAGCAGCCCTAGCGGGGGGCCGTCCTACGAGCAGTACTTC. It encodes CASSPSGGPSYEQYF.

This clone was recorded once. V usage is TRBV4-3 and J usage is TRBJ2-7, with 8 bases identical to TRBD2. After removal of 1 base from V and 2 bases from J, the junction contained 4 bases not matched to a gene. CDR1 is LGHNA, CDR2 YSLEER, per germline. This CDR3 is 15 amino acids long. The CDR3 sequence is CASSQGVAGTYEQYF. CDR3 coding DNA: TGCGCCAGCAGCCAAGGGGTAGCGGGAACCTACGAGCAGTACTTC.

This rearrangement joins TRBV5-1 to TRBJ2-5; D is possibly TRBD2 (6 bases). Germline CDR1 SGHRS, CDR2 YFSETQ. V lost 4 bases to trimming and J lost 1 base, with 11 bases between them. This CDR3 has 14 residues. CDR3 coding DNA: TGCGCCAGCAGCGGAGGGAGAACCCAAGAGACCCAGTACTTC. Translation: CASSGGRTQETQYF.

V gene TRBV7-3 combines with J gene TRBJ2-3; D gene ambiguous. The length of the CDR3 is 13 residues. Trimming left V 3 bases short and J 5 bases short, with 9 bases between. CDR1 and CDR2 from the germline V gene are SGHTA and FQGTGA. This CDR3 is CASSLSFGDTQYF. The CDR3 bases are TGTGCCAGCAGCTTGTCATTCGGAGATACGCAGTATTTT.

This chain links TRBV7-9 with TRBJ2-6; D may be TRBD2 (5 bases). V lost 5 bases and J 2 bases, leaving 7 bases between the germline ends. From germline, CDR1 is SEHNR and CDR2 FQNEAQ (reference sequence). This CDR3 is built from 14 residues. In nucleotides, the CDR3 is TGTGCCAGCAGCCTCGGGGCTGGGGCCAACGTCCTGACTTTC. Protein product: CASSLGAGANVLTF.

The rearrangement uses TRBV4-1 and TRBJ2-3; no reliable D call. Germline CDR1 reads MGHRA; CDR2 reads YSYEKL. This CDR3 contains 15 residues. V was clipped by 1 base and J by 2 bases, with 10 bases between them. CDR3 nucleotides: TGCGCCAGCAGCCAAGCTGCCGGTAACACAGATACGCAGTATTTT. Translating gives CASSQAAGNTDTQYF.

The CDR3, as DNA: TGTGCCAGCAGTTTCGACAGGGAAGCTTTCTTT. It yields the protein CASSFDREAFF. V gene TRBV6-5 combines with J gene TRBJ1-1; D is perhaps TRBD1 (6 bases). Germline V CDR1 and CDR2: MNHEY, SVGAGI. CDR3 length: 11 amino acids. V was clipped by 4 bases and J by 8 bases, with 8 bases between them.

The table lists this clone with a few counts. The chain uses TRBV7-9 and TRBJ1-6; TRBD1 matches at 8 bases. Germline CDR1 is SEHNR and CDR2 is FQNEAQ (reference sequence). The CDR3 has 14 residues. V shed 2 bases and J 11 bases; nucleotides not matched to a gene: 5. CDR3 nucleotide sequence: TGTGCCAGCAGCTTACAGGGGGCTGATACACCCCTCCACTTT. Its protein is CASSLQGADTPLHF.

Worth noting for this clone: The sample holds other DNA sequences that translate to the same CDR3. The rearrangement joins TRBV5-1 to TRBJ2-3; TRBD1 aligns across 10 bases. CDR3 size: 14 residues. Germline assignment: CDR1 SGHRS and CDR2 YFSETQ. Trimming removed 8 bases from V and 5 bases from J; junction bases left unmatched: 8. CDR3 region: CASKGTGEGDTQYF. The CDR3 DNA is TGCGCCAGTAAAGGGACAGGGGAGGGAGATACGCAGTATTTT.

The CDR3, as DNA: TGTGCCAGCTCCTTACCAGGGGAAAAACTGTTTTTT. Encoded protein: CASSLPGEKLFF. This rearrangement joins TRBV18 to TRBJ1-4; possibly TRBD1 for D (5 bases). Between the trimmed V and J ends, which lost 6 bases and 8 bases, there was a span of 10 bases. CDR1 is KGHSH, CDR2 LQKENI, per germline. The CDR3 is 12 residues long. Full variable domain (missing parts from reference TRBV18 and TRBJ1-4): NAGVMQNPRHLVRRRGQEARLRCSPMKGHSHVYWYRQLPEEGLKFMVYLQKENIIDESGMPKERFSAEFPKEGPSILRIQQVVRGDSAAYFCASSLPGEKLFFGSGTQLSVL.

The chain is built from TRBV18 and TRBJ2-5; D gene uncertain. This CDR3 is 12 amino acids long. Germline CDR1 KGHSH, CDR2 LQKENI. V was cut by 2 bases and J by 5 bases, with 6 bases left in between. CDR3 region: CASSPMRETQYF. CDR3 coding DNA: TGTGCCAGCTCACCAATGAGGGAGACCCAGTACTTC.

This clone was observed a handful of times. V gene TRBV7-8 combines with J gene TRBJ1-3, with no clear D. Trimming left V 4 bases short and J 4 bases short, with 17 bases between. Germline assignment: CDR1 SGHVS and CDR2 FQNEAQ. The CDR3 sequence is 16 residues long. CDR3 protein: CASSSEDPRLGNTIYF. The CDR3, as DNA: TGTGCCAGCAGCTCTGAGGATCCGCGGCTCGGAAACACCATATATTTT. Supplemented by reference TRBV7-8 and TRBJ1-3, the full variable domain reads GAGVSQSPRYKVAKRGQDVALRCDPISGHVSLFWYQQALGQGPEFLTYFQNEAQLDKSGLPSDRFFAERPEGSVSTLKIQRTQQEDSAVYLCASSSEDPRLGNTIYFGEGSWLTVV.

Concerning this clone: Sequence at one end of the junction differs from germline and may be a read error. The genes are TRBV5-4 and TRBJ2-6, with D possibly matching TRBD1 (5 bases). CDR1 and CDR2 from the germline V gene are SGHNT and YYREEE (reference sequence). CDR3 length equals 16 residues. This chain's CDR3 is CASSLGGVSGANGLTF. The CDR3 coding sequence is TGTGCCAGCAGCTTGGGGGGCGTCTCTGGGGCCAACGGCCTGACTTTC.

The rearrangement uses TRBV9 and TRBJ2-5, with 10 positions matching TRBD2. Germline CDR1 SGDLS, CDR2 YYNGEE. V shed 3 bases, J shed 5 bases, and the junction held 7 bases outside the gene matches. The CDR3 consists of 15 residues. The DNA for the CDR3 is TGTGCCAGCAGCGCAGCGGGGGGGCGATGGGAGACCCAGTACTTC. Translating it yields CASSAAGGRWETQYF.

The chain recombines TRBV4-3 with TRBJ2-5, with D perhaps matching TRBD2 (5 bases). Matching the DNA end better, TRBJ2-7 makes the J call doubtful. This CDR3 contains 15 residues. Per the germline V gene, CDR1 is LGHNA and CDR2 is YSLEER. The CDR3 spells CASSQASGSSYEQYF. The CDR3 DNA follows: TGCGCCAGCAGCCAAGCCAGCGGAAGCTCCTACGAGCAGTACTTC.